This entry lists 13 T cell receptor beta chains sequenced from one sample in a study of TIL therapy for anti-PD-1-resistant metastatic lung cancer. The libraries were made with immunoSEQ v3. TCRdb keeps only in-frame clones here, not all; method: immunoSEQ multiplex PCR. The sample lists tens of thousands of clones; approximately 86% were seen once. Specified time point: pre-treatment sample, taken before nivolumab and TIL therapy. This specimen consisted of blood, obtained at baseline. These TCRs come from a person aged 25 to 85 with non-small cell lung cancer.

CDR3 loop: CASSDTLLAGVGETQYF. The CDR3 DNA sequence: TGTGCCAGCAGTGATACTCTCCTAGCGGGAGTTGGTGAGACCCAGTACTTC. The V call is TRBV6-1, the J call TRBJ2-5, with 10 bases identical to TRBD2. V gave up 3 bases and J gave up 5 bases; unmatched junction bases: 12. This CDR3 is built from 17 residues. In germline, CDR1 is MNHNS, CDR2 SASEGT.

The gene calls are TRBV9 and TRBJ2-1; perhaps TRBD2 as D (5 bases). The CDR3 is 15 amino acids. Trimming took 0 bases from V and 0 from J, leaving 7 bases between them. CDR1 SGDLS and CDR2 YYNGEE come from the germline V gene. The CDR3 nucleotides are TGTGCCAGCAGCGTAGCCGAGGGCTCCTACAATGAGCAGTTCTTC. Translated, it gives CASSVAEGSYNEQFF.

The genes are TRBV7-2 and TRBJ2-7, with 11 positions matching TRBD2. V was clipped by 4 bases and J by 3 bases; unmatched bases: 5. The CDR3 is 15 residues long. Looked up from germline, CDR1 is SGHTA and CDR2 is FQGNSA. DNA of the CDR3: TGTGCCAGCAGCTACATAGCGGGAGGGAGCTACGAGCAGTACTTC. Translation gives CASSYIAGGSYEQYF.

This clone occurred a few times. This rearrangement joins TRBV7-9 to TRBJ2-7, with TRBD1 matching 10 bases. V trimming: 10 bases; J trimming: 7 bases; junction bases outside the gene matches: 13. Germline CDR1 SEHNR, CDR2 FQNEAQ (reference sequence). The CDR3 length is 14 residues. CDR3 in amino acids: CATLRDRGSGEQYF. CDR3 nucleotide sequence: TGTGCCACCTTACGGGACAGGGGCTCTGGGGAGCAGTACTTC.

The J gene is TRBJ2-1, the V gene TRBV14; D is unresolved. The ends were cut back, 4 bases at V and 5 bases at J, with 15 bases in the middle. CDR1 is SGHDN, CDR2 FVKESK, per germline. The CDR3 is 15 residues long. CDR3 loop: CASSPPLRANNEQFF. The DNA for the CDR3 is TGTGCCAGCAGCCCCCCTCTCAGAGCGAACAATGAGCAGTTCTTC.

The gene calls are TRBV4-3 and TRBJ1-4; D is unclear. This CDR3 region has 14 residues. The germline V gene encodes CDR1 LGHNA and CDR2 YSLEER. Between the trimmed V and J ends, which lost 0 bases and 5 bases, there was a span of 7 bases. The CDR3 bases are TGCGCCAGCAGCCAAGATCGAGGGAATGAAAAACTGTTTTTT. Translating gives CASSQDRGNEKLFF.

The chain is built from TRBV28 and TRBJ2-7, with TRBD1 as a possible D gene (6 bases). Germline lookup yields CDR1 MDHEN and CDR2 SYDVKM. The CDR3 sequence is 13 residues long. The V end lost 6 bases, the J end lost 4 bases, and 13 bases lay between the germline ends. Here the CDR3 DNA reads TGTGCCAGCAGGGAGGACAGCCATTACGAGCAGTACTTC. Translation gives CASREDSHYEQYF.

This rearrangement joins TRBV19 to TRBJ2-3; a weak D match, TRBD2 (5 bases). In germline, CDR1 is LNHDA, CDR2 SQIVND (reference sequence). The ends were cut back, 3 bases at V and 0 bases at J, with 10 bases in the middle. The CDR3 covers 15 residues. The CDR3 DNA reads TGTGCCAGTAGTATGAGCGGATTTAGCACAGATACGCAGTATTTT. This encodes CASSMSGFSTDTQYF.

The rearrangement uses TRBV6-5 and TRBJ1-3; TRBD1 matches at 7 bases. Germline CDR1 MNHEY, CDR2 SVGAGI. Trimming cost V 5 bases and J 2 bases; bases outside gene matches: 3. This CDR3 is 14 amino acids long. The CDR3 nucleotides are TGTGCCAGCAGTACCAGGGGGACTGGAAACACCATATATTTT. Its translation: CASSTRGTGNTIYF.

As to this clone: This sample also contains other DNA sequences that code for the same CDR3. This chain joins TRBV2 and TRBJ1-2; D call uncertain. This CDR3 comprises 15 residues. In germline, CDR1 is SNHLY, CDR2 FYNNEI. V was trimmed by 1 base and J by 1 base, leaving 10 bases between them. CDR3 coding DNA: TGTGCCAGCAGTGAAGGGTCGGGCCTTAACTATGGCTACACCTTC. It encodes CASSEGSGLNYGYTF.

The rearrangement uses TRBV7-2 and TRBJ1-2; D might be TRBD1 (6 bases). The ends were cut back, 5 bases at V and 1 base at J, with 8 bases in the middle. There are 13 residues in the CDR3. Germline CDR1 SGHTA, CDR2 FQGNSA. The CDR3 reads CASSPDSNYGYTF. In DNA form, the CDR3 reads TGTGCCAGCAGCCCGGACAGTAACTATGGCTACACCTTC.

The CDR3 nucleotides read TGCGCCAGCAGCCCAGAAAGGACGGTATCCTACGAGCAGTACTTC. Amino acid sequence: CASSPERTVSYEQYF. The rearrangement joins TRBV4-1 to TRBJ2-7; D not resolved. The CDR3 is 15 residues long. CDR1 is MGHRA, CDR2 YSYEKL, per germline. Trimming stripped 4 bases from V and 1 base from J, with 14 bases between.

This clone appeared once. The V call is TRBV5-8, the J call TRBJ1-5, with D tentatively TRBD1 (5 bases). Trimming took off 5 bases at V and 6 bases at J, with 15 bases between the two ends. This CDR3 comprises 14 residues. Per the germline V gene, CDR1 is SGHTS and CDR2 is YDEGEE. Here the CDR3 reads CASRPPSGFQPQHF. Here the CDR3 DNA reads TGTGCCAGCAGACCGCCTTCAGGGTTTCAGCCCCAGCATTTT. Complete variable domain (other parts from reference TRBV5-8 and TRBJ1-5): EAGVTQSPTHLIKTRGQQATLRCSPISGHTSVYWYQQALGLGLQFLLWYDEGEERNRGNFPPRFSGRQFPNYSSELNVNALELEDSALYLCASRPPSGFQPQHFGDGTRLSIL.